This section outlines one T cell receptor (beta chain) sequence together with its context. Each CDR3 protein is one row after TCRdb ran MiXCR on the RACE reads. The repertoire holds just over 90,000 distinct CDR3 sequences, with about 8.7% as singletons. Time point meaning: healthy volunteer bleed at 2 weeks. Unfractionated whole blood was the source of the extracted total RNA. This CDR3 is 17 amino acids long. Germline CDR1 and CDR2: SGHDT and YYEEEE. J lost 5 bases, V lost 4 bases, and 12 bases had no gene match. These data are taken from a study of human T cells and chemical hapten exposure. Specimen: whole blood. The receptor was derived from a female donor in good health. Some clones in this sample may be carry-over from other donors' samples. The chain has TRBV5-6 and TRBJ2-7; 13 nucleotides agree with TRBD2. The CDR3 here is CASSPGTSGIISHEQYF. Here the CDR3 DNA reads TGTGCCAGCAGCCCAGGGACTAGCGGGATAATTTCCCACGAGCAGTACTTC.